This T cell receptor (beta chain) was sequenced for a study of blood T cell repertoires in COVID-19. Study details: The United States, Italy and Spain supplied acute and convalescent COVID-19 samples. Sample material is recorded as cDNA or gDNA derived from T cells, B-cell-depleted T cells, or PBMCs.

As handled by the study authors: Amplifying reference gene primers gave estimates of nucleated cell counts. Using immunoSEQ multiplex PCR, the repertoire was profiled, and TCRdb retains in-frame clones only, with some absent. Clone size and V and J calls were adopted from that table, with D and trimming inferred from the DNA. The table has 150,000 to 200,000 clones, 60% to 85% seen once; the top ten hold around 16%. Germline-derived CDR1 and CDR2 are SGHDN and FVKESK. The V gene lost 1 base and the J gene lost 2 bases, with 12 bases spanning the gap. The CDR3 is 15 amino acids. This chain joins TRBV14 and TRBJ2-7; D might be TRBD1 (5 bases). This sequence originates from a man aged 55 to 69 with active or convalescent COVID-19. The sample consisted of peripheral blood. The CDR3 nucleotides read TGTGCCAGCAGCCAAGGGGCAGGGTATGCCTACGAGCAGTACTTC. Amino acids: CASSQGAGYAYEQYF.